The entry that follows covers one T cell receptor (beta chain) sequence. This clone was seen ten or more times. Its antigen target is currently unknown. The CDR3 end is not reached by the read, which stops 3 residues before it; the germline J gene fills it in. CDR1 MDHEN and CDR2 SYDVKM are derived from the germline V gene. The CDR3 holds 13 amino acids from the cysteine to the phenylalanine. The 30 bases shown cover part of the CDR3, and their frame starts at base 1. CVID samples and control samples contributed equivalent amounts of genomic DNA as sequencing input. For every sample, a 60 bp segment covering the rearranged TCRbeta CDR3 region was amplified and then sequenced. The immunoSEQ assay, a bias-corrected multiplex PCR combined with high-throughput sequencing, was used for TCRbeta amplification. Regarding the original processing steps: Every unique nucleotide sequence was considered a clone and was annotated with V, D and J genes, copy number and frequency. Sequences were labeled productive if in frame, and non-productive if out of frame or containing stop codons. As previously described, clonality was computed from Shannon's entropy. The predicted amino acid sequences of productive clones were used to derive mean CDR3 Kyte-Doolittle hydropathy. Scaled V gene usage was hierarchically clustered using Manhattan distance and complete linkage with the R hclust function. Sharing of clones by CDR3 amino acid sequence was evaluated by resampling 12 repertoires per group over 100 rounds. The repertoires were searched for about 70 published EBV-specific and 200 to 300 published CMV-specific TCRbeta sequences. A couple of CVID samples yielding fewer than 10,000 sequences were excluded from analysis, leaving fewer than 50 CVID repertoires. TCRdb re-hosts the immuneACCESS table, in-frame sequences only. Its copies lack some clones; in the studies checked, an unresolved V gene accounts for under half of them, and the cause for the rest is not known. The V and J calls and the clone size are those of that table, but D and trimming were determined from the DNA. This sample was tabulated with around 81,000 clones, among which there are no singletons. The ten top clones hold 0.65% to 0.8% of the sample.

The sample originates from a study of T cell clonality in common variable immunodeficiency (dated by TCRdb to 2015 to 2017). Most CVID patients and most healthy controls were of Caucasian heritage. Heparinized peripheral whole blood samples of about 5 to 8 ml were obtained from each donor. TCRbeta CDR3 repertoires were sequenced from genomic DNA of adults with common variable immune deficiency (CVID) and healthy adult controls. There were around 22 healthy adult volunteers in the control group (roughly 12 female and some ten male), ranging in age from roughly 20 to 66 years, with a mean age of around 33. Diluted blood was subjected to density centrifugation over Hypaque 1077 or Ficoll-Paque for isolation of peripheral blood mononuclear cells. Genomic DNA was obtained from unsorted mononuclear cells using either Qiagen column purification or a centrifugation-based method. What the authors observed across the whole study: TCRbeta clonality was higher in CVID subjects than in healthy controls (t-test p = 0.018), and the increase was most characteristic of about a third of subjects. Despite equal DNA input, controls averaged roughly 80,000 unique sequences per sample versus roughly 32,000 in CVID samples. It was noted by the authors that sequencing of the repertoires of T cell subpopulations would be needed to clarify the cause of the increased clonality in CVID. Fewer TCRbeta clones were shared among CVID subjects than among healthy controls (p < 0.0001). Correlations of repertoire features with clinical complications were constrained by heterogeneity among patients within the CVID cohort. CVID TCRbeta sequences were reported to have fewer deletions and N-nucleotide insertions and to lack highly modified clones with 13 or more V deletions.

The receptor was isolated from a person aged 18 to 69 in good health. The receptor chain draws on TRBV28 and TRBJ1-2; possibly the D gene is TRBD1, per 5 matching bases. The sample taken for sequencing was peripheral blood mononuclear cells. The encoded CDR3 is CASRPGGAGGYTF. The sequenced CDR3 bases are TGTGCCAGCAGGCCGGGAGGGGCCGGCGGC.